This note documents a single TCR beta chain sequence. Its target antigen remains unknown. Per-nucleotide qualities are absent, and no much larger clonotype sits a single base away. The CDR3 spans 16 residues, from the cysteine through the phenylalanine. Of all the DNA, just the CDR3 is kept, 48 bases in frame from base 1. At the junction V is shortened by 4 bases and J by 1 base; bases outside the gene matches: 6. Reading the germline V gene (reference sequence) gives CDR1 LNHDA and CDR2 SQIVND. The cohort comprised 666 healthy bone marrow donors. Cohort members were all nominally healthy when sampled, although unrecorded immune exposures were likely present. The donor was CMV seronegative and was included in the group of several hundred seronegative cohort members. Every donor gave a peripheral blood sample, and the peripheral blood mononuclear cells from that sample were used for TCR beta sequencing. Genomic DNA was extracted from the blood cell samples with the Qiagen DNeasy Blood Extraction Kit.

Library construction relied on the immunoSEQ multiplex PCR assay. The multiplex PCR relied on a mix of 60 forward primers for TCR Vbeta segments and 13 reverse primers for TCR Jbeta segments. The CDR3 region of rearranged TCR beta genes was amplified from genomic DNA with a multiplex PCR assay. The Illumina HiSeq System was used to sequence the amplified TCR beta libraries as 87-base-pair reads. The paper's data handling went like this. Across the 500 to 700 repertoires, a later analysis counted approximately 83 million unique TCR beta chains, around 11 million of which were shared by at least two donors. Raw reads were error-corrected and collapsed into unique sequences with a nearest-neighbor algorithm that merged closely related sequences to remove PCR and sequencing errors. Alignment of CDR3 sequences to IMGT reference sequences was used to assign V, D and J gene segments. For a sequence to be retained, a match of at least six nucleotides was required to both a V gene segment and a J gene segment. Rearrangements were classified as productive when the CDR3 lacked stop codons and remained in frame with V and J, and all other rearrangements were classified as non-productive. Following IMGT convention, CDR3 was defined as the stretch from the second conserved V-encoded cysteine to the conserved J-encoded phenylalanine. In an earlier analysis of roughly 580 of the donors, sequences lacking an unambiguous match to a single V gene segment were excluded. In an earlier analysis of some 590 of the donors, a V segment was called functional when productive rearrangements were above 56.7%, and segregating when the standard deviation between donors exceeded 5%. A statistical classification framework was built to diagnose cytomegalovirus status from the catalog of TCR beta chain sequences. In a later analysis, TCR nucleotide sequences were compared against IMGT/GENE-DB human TR gene sequences so that V and J genes could be assigned. Using the TCRdist pipeline, a later analysis assigned CDR3 sequences along with most-parsimonious VDJ recombination scenarios. In a later analysis, each TCR beta chain was defined by its CDR3 amino acid sequence together with its V-gene family, and reads without a unique V-gene family were excluded. To address suspected cross-contamination and a sequencing artifact, a later analysis removed 550 to 750 highly shared, low-generation-probability nucleotide sequences. In a later analysis, a clonal expansion index was calculated for each public chain from normalized within-repertoire ranks of inferred template counts. A later analysis computed generation probabilities with a VDJ recombination model fitted to out-of-frame rearrangements, and checked the results against IGoR. Hypergeometric tests were used in a later analysis to score TCR-TCR, TCR-HLA and TCR-CMV co-occurrence, with a repertoire-size bias correction applied to the TCR pairs. False discovery rates were estimated in a later analysis by permuting HLA or CMV assignments 20 times. In a later analysis, co-occurring TCRs were grouped using DBSCAN, with TCRdist sequence similarity added in when clustering inside HLA-allele-positive subsets. Repertoires with fewer than 30,000 or more than 120,000 public chains were left out of co-occurrence clustering, as were five repertoires with anomalous nucleotide sharing. TCRdb carries this immuneACCESS record with in-frame sequences only. Its versions omit some clonotypes, under half of them owing to an unresolved V gene in the studies checked, with the rest unexplained. V, J and clone size are those of that table, while D and trimming were read from the DNA. This sample is represented by 150,000 to 200,000 clones; about four fifths of them were singletons. Clones ranked in the top ten supply around 0.24% of the sample.

The data originate from a study of cytomegalovirus exposure and HLA in healthy donors (dated 2017 in TCRdb). About the study as a whole: An earlier analysis of 587 of the donors reported 250 to 350 Gb of sequence data and 117 million unique TCR beta sequences obtained from some 170 million T cells. An early release that covered approximately 600 HLA-typed donors contained about 300 gigabases of sequencing data and some 87 million unique TCR sequences. Of the roughly 420 genotyped donors, over 80% were placed in the genetic ancestry cluster associated with self-reported Caucasian donors. The study was designed to test whether signatures of past pathogen exposure could be identified by cataloging public T cell receptors. The T cell repertoires of 666 subjects were profiled by immunosequencing and related to cytomegalovirus serostatus. In addition to the first cohort of approximately 650 subjects, a separate validation cohort of around 110 different subjects was used. The study combined high-throughput TCR immunosequencing, statistical association of individual TCRs with disease status, and machine learning to predict cytomegalovirus infection status. A later analysis re-analyzed previously published TCR beta repertoires from about 600 donors and added high-resolution HLA genotyping to study TCR occurrence patterns. Rather than drawing on any new phenotypic data, the later analysis identified candidate immune exposures from TCR beta sequences and the way those sequences occurred across donors. An earlier analysis of 500 to 750 of the donors applied high-throughput TCR beta sequencing to assess whether each TCR beta V gene segment acted as functional or pseudogenic. Donor age, sex, ethnicity and CMV serostatus were collected together with the repertoire data. A later genetic analysis used genome-wide SNP genotypes for about 65% of the roughly 700 donors, treating that subset as a discovery cohort. Every repertoire in the discovery cohort had been generated on one and the same sequencing platform. Class I and class II HLA loci were covered by the typing at four-digit resolution. Typing coverage varied by locus: about 620-630 donors for A, B, C, DRB1 and DQB1; roughly 500 for DQA1; 600 to 610 for DPA1; around 490 for DPB1. Because of strong linkage in the cohort, four or five DR-DQ haplotypes were treated as single units for association and clustering. Among 398 genotyped donors of the cohort, an average of about 240,000 unique TCR beta nucleotide sequences were sequenced per donor, roughly 20% of them non-productive.

General study outcomes and caveats: Across donors, most TCR sequences were observed very rarely, whereas some public TCRs were present in many individuals. The sequencing pipeline was judged likely to have produced a cluster of highly shared sequence variants as a technical artifact. An association between a missense DCLRE1C variant and V-gene and J-gene trimming of TCR beta chains was found in a later genetic analysis and replicated in an independent cohort. A later analysis found that most CMV-associated TCR beta chains appeared HLA-restricted, with HLA associations seemingly driven largely by CMV exposure. Cytomegalovirus status was reported to be diagnosed by the classifier with high specificity and sensitivity in both the original and validation cohorts. A later analysis found that TCR association rates varied across HLA loci, with DRB1 alleles showing the most associated TCRs and HLA-C alleles the fewest. A few of the identified cytomegalovirus-associated TCR beta chains were confirmed in vitro to be specific for cytomegalovirus antigens. In a later analysis, several top co-occurrence clusters were reported to appear linked to parvovirus B19, influenza, CMV and Epstein-Barr virus. In a later genetic analysis, fewer N-insertions in productive TCRs were reported among donors in an Asian-associated ancestry cluster than the roughly 640-donor mean. CMV serostatus was the only immune exposure information available for the cohort. Because HLA typing was missing for some donors at each locus, association tests included only the typed subset. The presence/absence analyses assumed that sequencing depth was roughly uniform across donors, and that assumption may not be true. Approximately 16 rarely observed V segments, including chromosome 9 orphons, were excluded from the earlier analysis of a few hundred of the donors because counts were too low. When HLA alleles, especially DR and DQ, strongly co-occurred, attributing TCR associations to individual alleles was difficult. In an earlier analysis of about 540 of the donors, most TCR beta V segments were observed in productive rearrangements about 87% or about 30% of the time, broadly matching IMGT annotations. In a later analysis, HLA-associated TCR beta chains showed more clonal expansion and lower generation probabilities than non-associated chains that were equally common. A total of 150 or so TCR beta chains were listed by the study as associated with cytomegalovirus. This cohort had only TCR beta chains sequenced, and the lack of alpha or paired-chain data limited which features could be detected. The 87-base-pair reads could not distinguish some IMGT-functional V segments, including TRBV6-2 and TRBV6-3, so those segments were excluded. A further reported finding was that TCR beta sequences accurately predicted the HLA-A and HLA-B alleles for most subjects in the first cohort. The authors suggested that the approach could potentially be extended to other disease states and immunological phenotypes. Specific HLA alleles were associated with about 17,000 TCR beta sequences at a false discovery rate of 0.05 in a later analysis. Linkage disequilibrium might explain the correlated functional status among segregating V segments, but an unknown experimental factor could not be ruled out.

This chain is built from TRBV19 and TRBJ1-4, with 7 junctional bases fitting TRBD1. What was sequenced was PBMCs. This TCR came from a boy between 5 and 17 years old in good health and CMV-seronegative. The CDR3 loop reads CASSTPRQGTNEKLFF. The DNA sequence follows: TGTGCCAGTAGTACTCCCCGACAGGGAACTAATGAAAAACTGTTTTTT.